These 25 T cell receptor beta chains originate from one sample sequenced in a study of cytotoxic CD8 clonotypes in ibrutinib-treated CLL. Method: immunoSEQ multiplex PCR; TCRdb's copy keeps in-frame clones and lacks some. The repertoire holds some 200,000 clones, with roughly 77% as singletons. The source material was PBMCs, sampled after 12 months of ibrutinib treatment. All receptors come from a human donor with chronic lymphocytic leukemia.

CDR3 protein: CAWSVQEAGWAYEQYF. CDR3 DNA: TGTGCCTGGAGTGTACAGGAAGCGGGATGGGCCTACGAGCAGTACTTC. This chain joins TRBV30 and TRBJ2-7, with 7 positions matching TRBD2. This CDR3 is 16 amino acids long. The germline V gene has CDR1 GTSNPN and CDR2 SVGIG (reference sequence). J lost 2 bases, V lost 0 bases, and 10 bases had no gene match.

This clone was seen only a few times. This chain uses TRBV4-1 with TRBJ2-7; TRBD2 matches at 10 bases. With V trimmed by 2 bases and J by 5 bases, 15 bases remained unmatched. The CDR3 is 18 amino acids. CDR1 MGHRA and CDR2 YSYEKL come from the germline V gene. The DNA of the CDR3 is TGCGCCAGCAGCCAATACAGGGCTCTAGCGGGAGCCCCAGACGAGCAGTACTTC. Amino acid sequence: CASSQYRALAGAPDEQYF.

This chain connects TRBV30 to TRBJ2-1; D remains unclear. Germline V CDR1 and CDR2: GTSNPN, SVGIG (reference sequence). Trimming stripped 7 bases from V and 3 bases from J, with 19 bases between. The CDR3 has 15 residues. CDR3 nucleotide sequence: TGTGCCTCCGGATCTACGGCGGACCACTACAATGAGCAGTTCTTC. Protein: CASGSTADHYNEQFF.

This clone was counted only a few times. The chain joins TRBV29-1 to TRBJ1-5; 8 positions match TRBD1. V lost 4 bases to trimming and J lost 7 bases; unmatched junction nucleotides: 6. CDR3 size: 13 residues. Germline CDR1 reads SQVTM; CDR2 reads ANQGSEA. CDR3 residues: CSVGTGQSQPQHF. The CDR3 DNA sequence: TGCAGCGTTGGGACAGGGCAAAGCCAGCCCCAGCATTTT.

V is TRBV6-6 and J is TRBJ1-1; tentative D call: TRBD1 (6 bases). This CDR3 has 15 residues. Germline assignment: CDR1 MNHNY and CDR2 SVGAGI (reference sequence). The V end was cut by 9 bases, the J end by 0 bases, with 17 bases between. The CDR3, as DNA: TGTGCCAGTCTCTCTCGACAGGTTGTGAACACTGAAGCTTTCTTT. Translation: CASLSRQVVNTEAFF.

The V call is TRBV28, the J call TRBJ1-2; a possible D gene is TRBD1 (5 bases). The V gene lost 7 bases and the J gene lost 2 bases, with 14 bases spanning the gap. Germline CDR1 MDHEN, CDR2 SYDVKM. The CDR3 spans 14 residues. CDR3 nucleotide sequence: TGTGCCAGCACCGCCGGGGCGGGGAACTATGGCTACACCTTC. Translated, it gives CASTAGAGNYGYTF.

DNA of the CDR3: TGTGCCAGCAGCCAAGGAGGCGGACTAGCCTACGAGCAGTACTTC. This encodes CASSQGGGLAYEQYF. The chain uses TRBV5-4 and TRBJ2-7; TRBD2 agrees at 7 bases. Germline V lookup: CDR1 SGHNT, CDR2 YYREEE (reference sequence). V lost 4 bases to trimming and J lost 2 bases; unmatched junction nucleotides: 9. The CDR3 runs to 15 residues.

CDR3 sequence reads: CASSLDLAETQYF. For the CDR3, the DNA is TGCGCCAGCAGCCTCGACTTGGCGGAGACCCAGTACTTC. The rearrangement joins TRBV4-3 to TRBJ2-5; D call uncertain. The CDR3 consists of 13 residues. Trimming cost V 4 bases and J 5 bases, with 11 bases left between them. Germline V gives CDR1 LGHNA, CDR2 YSLEER.

V usage is TRBV5-1 and J usage is TRBJ2-4; the match to TRBD1 covers 9 bases. V lost 4 bases to trimming and J lost 2 bases; unmatched junction nucleotides: 10. The CDR3 has 17 amino acids. CDR1 SGHRS and CDR2 YFSETQ come from the germline V gene. The CDR3 bases are TGCGCCAGCAGCCGTCAGTCGGGACAGGGTCCCAAAAACATTCAGTACTTC. Protein sequence: CASSRQSGQGPKNIQYF.

The genes are TRBV9 and TRBJ2-3; 12 bases line up with TRBD2. The length of the CDR3 is 22 residues. The V gene's germline CDR1 is SGDLS and CDR2 YYNGEE. Trimming removed 1 base from V and 2 bases from J; junction bases left unmatched: 20. The chain's CDR3 is CASSVNPLAGGIRGGNTDTQYF. For the CDR3, the DNA is TGTGCCAGCAGCGTAAACCCCCTAGCGGGGGGGATCCGTGGGGGAAACACAGATACGCAGTATTTT.

This clone was counted a few times. The V call is TRBV6-5, the J call TRBJ1-4; D is uncertain. Germline V gives CDR1 MNHEY, CDR2 SVGAGI. With 5 bases removed from V and 5 bases from J, the gap between germline ends came to 9 bases. There are 13 residues in the CDR3. The CDR3 spells CASSVRWNEKLFF. The CDR3 coding sequence is TGTGCCAGCAGTGTCCGGTGGAATGAAAAACTGTTTTTT.

For the CDR3, the DNA is TGTGCCAGCAGCTTGACTAGCCTAAACACCGGGGAGCTGTTTTTT. Translated, it gives CASSLTSLNTGELFF. V gene TRBV5-8 combines with J gene TRBJ2-2; possible D gene TRBD2, 6 bases. Germline values: CDR1 SGHTS, CDR2 YDEGEE. The CDR3 covers 15 residues. V was cut by 1 base and J by 2 bases, with 9 bases left in between.

The J gene is TRBJ2-5, the V gene TRBV6-1; perhaps TRBD2 as D (6 bases). V was shortened by 10 bases and J by 2 bases, with 20 bases between the two germline ends. Germline V gene lookup returns CDR1 MNHNS and CDR2 SASEGT. This CDR3 is built from 15 residues. CDR3 nucleotides: TGTGCCACCCTGTCGTGGGGGGACTCACAAGAGACCCAGTACTTC. This gives the protein CATLSWGDSQETQYF.

This sequence joins TRBV7-3 and TRBJ2-1; D is perhaps TRBD2 (5 bases). CDR3 length equals 15 residues. V was shortened by 1 base and J by 6 bases, with 13 bases between the two germline ends. Germline-derived CDR1 and CDR2 are SGHTA and FQGTGA. CDR3 coding DNA: TGTGCCAGCAGCTTAAGTTCGTCTAGCCCCAATGAGCAGTTCTTC. Its translation is CASSLSSSSPNEQFF.

The gene calls are TRBV7-9 and TRBJ2-5; weak D call: TRBD1 (6 bases). V was pared by 1 base and J by 5 bases, with 11 bases between. The CDR3 spans 14 residues. Germline-derived CDR1 and CDR2 are SEHNR and FQNEAQ (reference sequence). The CDR3: CASSLGSGVETQYF. The DNA of the CDR3 is TGTGCCAGCAGCTTAGGTTCAGGGGTGGAGACCCAGTACTTC.

The gene calls are TRBV6-5 and TRBJ2-7; TRBD1 agrees at 11 bases. The CDR3 loop spans 13 amino acids. V shed 8 bases and J 0 bases; nucleotides not matched to a gene: 0. The germline gives CDR1 MNHEY, CDR2 SVGAGI. CDR3 in amino acids: CASGTGGSYEQYF. DNA for the CDR3: TGTGCCAGCGGGACAGGGGGCTCCTACGAGCAGTACTTC.

A single count supports this clone. V usage is TRBV5-1 and J usage is TRBJ2-6, with D perhaps TRBD1 (5 bases). Trimming took off 4 bases at V and 1 base at J, with 12 bases between the two ends. Germline V gives CDR1 SGHRS, CDR2 YFSETQ. The CDR3 consists of 16 residues. The CDR3 sequence is CASSAPGLSGANVLTF. The CDR3 coding sequence is TGCGCCAGCAGCGCTCCAGGGCTTTCTGGGGCCAACGTCCTGACTTTC. Full variable domain (missing parts from reference TRBV5-1 and TRBJ2-6): KAGVTQTPRYLIKTRGQQVTLSCSPISGHRSVSWYQQTPGQGLQFLFEYFSETQRNKGNFPGRFSGRQFSNSRSEMNVSTLELGDSALYLCASSAPGLSGANVLTFGAGSRLTVL.

This clone was detected only once. The rearrangement uses TRBV4-2 and TRBJ1-1; D might be TRBD1 (6 bases). Germline CDR1 reads LGHNA; CDR2 reads YNFKEQ. V lost 0 bases and J lost 1, with 15 bases in between. The CDR3 loop spans 17 amino acids. The CDR3 protein is CASSQDLGGLGNTEAFF. The CDR3 region has the DNA TGTGCCAGCAGCCAAGATCTAGGGGGGCTCGGGAACACTGAAGCTTTCTTT.

This sequence joins TRBV29-1 and TRBJ2-3; the D is unclear. This CDR3 spans 9 amino acids. Germline-derived CDR1 and CDR2 are SQVTM and ANQGSEA. The germline V and J ends were trimmed by 4 bases and 5 bases, with 1 base remaining between them. The CDR3 reads CSVGDTQYF. The DNA for the CDR3 is TGCAGCGTTGGAGATACGCAGTATTTT.

This chain uses TRBV5-4 with TRBJ2-5, with 8 positions matching TRBD1. CDR3 length: 15 residues. Germline values: CDR1 SGHNT, CDR2 YYREEE (reference sequence). The trim removed 4 bases at V and 5 bases at J, leaving 10 bases unmatched. The CDR3 DNA reads TGTGCCAGCAGCCACCCCGGGACAGGTGGGGAGACCCAGTACTTC. This translates into CASSHPGTGGETQYF. The entire variable domain, with the rest obtained from reference TRBV5-4 and TRBJ2-5, is as follows: ETGVTQSPTHLIKTRGQQVTLRCSSQSGHNTVSWYQQALGQGPQFIFQYYREEENGRGNFPPRFSGLQFPNYSSELNVNALELDDSALYLCASSHPGTGGETQYFGPGTRLLVL.

The chain has TRBV18 and TRBJ1-2; D is undetermined. The CDR3 sequence is 13 residues long. Per the germline V gene, CDR1 is KGHSH and CDR2 is LQKENI. The V gene lost 4 bases and the J gene lost 3 bases, with 9 bases spanning the gap. CDR3 bases: TGTGCCAGCTCACAGGGTATTGACTATGGCTACACCTTC. Translation: CASSQGIDYGYTF.

The chain has TRBV9 and TRBJ2-7; 7 nucleotides agree with TRBD2. This CDR3 is built from 13 residues. Losses at the gene ends were 3 bases for V and 6 bases for J; bases not matched to a gene: 6. CDR1 is SGDLS and CDR2 is YYNGEE in the germline V gene. The CDR3 DNA sequence: TGTGCCAGCAGCGCGGGACTAAATTCCGAGCAGTACTTC. Its protein product is CASSAGLNSEQYF. The whole variable domain, filled in from reference TRBV9 and TRBJ2-7, reads DSGVTQTPKHLITATGQRVTLRCSPRSGDLSVYWYQQSLDQGLQFLIQYYNGEERAKGNILERFSAQQFPDLHSELNLSSLELGDSALYFCASSAGLNSEQYFGPGTRLTVT.

This chain links TRBV4-2 with TRBJ1-1, with D possibly being TRBD1 (5 bases). V dropped 2 bases and J dropped 6 bases, with 16 bases sitting between them. The CDR3 covers 15 residues. The V gene's germline CDR1 is LGHNA and CDR2 YNFKEQ. CDR3 residues: CASSQLWRGGAEAFF. As DNA, the CDR3 is TGTGCCAGCAGCCAACTGTGGAGGGGAGGCGCTGAAGCTTTCTTT.

This clone has a handful of counts. V is TRBV6-5 and J is TRBJ1-2; no reliable D call. Germline CDR1 and CDR2: MNHEY and SVGAGI. The V end lost 2 bases, the J end lost 4 bases, and 8 bases lay between the germline ends. The CDR3 has 13 residues. CDR3 sequence: CASSYERGYGYTF. In DNA, the CDR3 is TGTGCCAGCAGTTACGAACGGGGCTATGGCTACACCTTC.

This clone was seen repeatedly, ten times or more. The chain uses TRBV5-1 and TRBJ2-7; a weak D match, TRBD1 (5 bases). Germline assignment: CDR1 SGHRS and CDR2 YFSETQ. The ends were cut back, 4 bases at V and 3 bases at J, with 11 bases in the middle. This CDR3 has 13 residues. DNA for the CDR3: TGCGCCAGCAGCACCACGGACAACTACGAGCAGTACTTC. This codes for CASSTTDNYEQYF.